Below, 32 T cell receptor beta chains from the same sample are listed, as sequenced in a study of blood T cell repertoires in COVID-19. Produced via immunoSEQ multiplex PCR; TCRdb's table is partial and in-frame only. Here the sample spans roughly 210,000 clones, around 84% being singletons. Input material: peripheral blood. Source of these receptors: a woman older than 75 with COVID-19, enrolled during active disease.

The genes are TRBV7-2 and TRBJ2-2; possible D gene TRBD2, 6 bases. Trimming removed 1 base from V and 5 bases from J, with 14 bases in between. The CDR3 extends over 16 amino acids. Germline V gives CDR1 SGHTA, CDR2 FQGNSA. The CDR3, as DNA: TGTGCCAGCAGCTTAGTTGGGGGGTTGGGGACCGGGGAGCTGTTTTTT. It specifies CASSLVGGLGTGELFF.

V usage is TRBV18 and J usage is TRBJ1-1; D not resolved. Deletions cut 1 base from V and 6 bases from J, with 12 bases between. This CDR3 spans 14 amino acids. CDR1 and CDR2 from the germline V gene are KGHSH and LQKENI. CDR3 loop: CASSPLRERAEAFF. DNA of the CDR3: TGTGCCAGCTCACCACTGAGGGAGCGGGCTGAAGCTTTCTTT.

The chain uses TRBV19 and TRBJ2-2; D possibly corresponds to TRBD2 (7 bases). CDR3 length equals 16 residues. Between the trimmed V and J ends, which lost 6 bases and 0 bases, there was a span of 14 bases. CDR1 is LNHDA, CDR2 SQIVND, per germline (reference sequence). The CDR3 loop reads CASSPTGGANTGELFF. The CDR3 DNA follows: TGTGCCAGTAGCCCAACGGGGGGCGCGAACACCGGGGAGCTGTTTTTT.

This chain joins TRBV6-8 and TRBJ1-5, with no clear D. Germline V gene sequence: CDR1 MNHGY, CDR2 SAAAGT. This CDR3 spans 14 amino acids. V was clipped by 5 bases and J by 4 bases, with 12 bases between them. The CDR3 loop reads CASSTRVRNQPQHF. The CDR3 nucleotides are TGTGCCAGCAGTACTAGGGTGAGGAATCAGCCCCAGCATTTT.

The chain couples TRBV5-1 to TRBJ2-2; no firm D call. The CDR3 has 15 amino acids. Per germline, CDR1 SGHRS and CDR2 YFSETQ. V shed 5 bases and J shed 0 bases, with 11 bases lying between them. The CDR3 loop is CASRYSTANTGELFF. The CDR3 DNA sequence: TGCGCCAGCAGGTACTCAACCGCGAACACCGGGGAGCTGTTTTTT.

The chain recombines TRBV10-3 with TRBJ2-3, with D possibly TRBD1 on 5 matching bases. The CDR3 covers 14 residues. The germline V gene encodes CDR1 ENHRY and CDR2 SYGVKD. Trimming removed 4 bases from V and 2 bases from J, with 10 bases in between. In DNA form, the CDR3 reads TGTGCCATCAGTGCCGACAGATCCACAGATACGCAGTATTTT. Translation: CAISADRSTDTQYF.

This clone was detected only once. The chain couples TRBV10-3 to TRBJ2-3, with D possibly being TRBD1 (5 bases). The CDR3 is 14 residues long. CDR1 is ENHRY and CDR2 is SYGVKD in the germline V gene. V was clipped by 3 bases and J by 6 bases, with 13 bases between them. Written as DNA, the CDR3 is TGTGCCATCAGTGAAACGGCCAGGGTGGATACGCAGTATTTT. It yields the protein CAISETARVDTQYF.

The chain recombines TRBV18 with TRBJ2-5, with TRBD2 identical over 8 bases. The length of the CDR3 is 15 residues. The ends lost 2 bases at V and 5 bases at J; junction bases unmatched: 7. Per germline, CDR1 KGHSH and CDR2 LQKENI. Written as DNA, the CDR3 is TGTGCCAGCTCACCAATAGCGGGGCCCGGGGAGACCCAGTACTTC. As protein: CASSPIAGPGETQYF.

The V and J genes are TRBV19 and TRBJ2-7; 7 nucleotides line up with TRBD1. CDR1 is LNHDA, CDR2 SQIVND, per germline (reference sequence). The V segment lost 5 bases and the J segment 1 base; nucleotides outside the gene matches: 5. CDR3 length: 14 amino acids. The CDR3 DNA reads as TGTGCCAGTAGTGACCGGACAGGTTCCTACGAGCAGTACTTC. Translating gives CASSDRTGSYEQYF. The full variable domain, in which reference TRBV19 and TRBJ2-7 provide the parts outside the CDR3, is DGGITQSPKYLFRKEGQNVTLSCEQNLNHDAMYWYRQDPGQGLRLIYYSQIVNDFQKGDIAEGYSVSREKKESFPLTVTSAQKNPTAFYLCASSDRTGSYEQYFGPGTRLTVT.

V is TRBV6-5 and J is TRBJ1-5, with 8 bases identical to TRBD1. Trimming removed 6 bases from V and 2 bases from J; junction bases left unmatched: 3. This CDR3 contains 14 residues. Germline CDR1 reads MNHEY; CDR2 reads SVGAGI. The CDR3: CASRGTGGNQPQHF. In DNA form, the CDR3 reads TGTGCCAGCAGAGGGACAGGCGGCAATCAGCCCCAGCATTTT.

CDR3 loop: CASSLDRASGNTIYF. DNA of the CDR3: TGTGCCAGCAGCTTAGACAGGGCGTCTGGAAACACCATATATTTT. The chain carries TRBV11-2 and TRBJ1-3, with D possibly matching TRBD1 (5 bases). The CDR3 sequence is 15 residues long. The V and J ends lost 0 bases and 1 base respectively, with 7 bases between them. The germline V gene has CDR1 SGHAT and CDR2 FQNNGV. The complete variable domain, with remaining parts taken from reference TRBV11-2 and TRBJ1-3, reads EAGVAQSPRYKIIEKRQSVAFWCNPISGHATLYWYQQILGQGPKLLIQFQNNGVVDDSQLPKDRFSAERLKGVDSTLKIQPAKLEDSAVYLCASSLDRASGNTIYFGEGSWLTVV.

The gene calls are TRBV2 and TRBJ1-2; 8 nucleotides match TRBD1. Germline lookup yields CDR1 SNHLY and CDR2 FYNNEI. V was clipped by 0 bases and J by 8 bases; unmatched bases: 5. This CDR3 has 14 residues. The chain's CDR3 is CASSEAWTGYGYTF. The CDR3, as DNA: TGTGCCAGCAGTGAAGCGTGGACAGGGTACGGCTACACCTTC.

This chain connects TRBV5-4 to TRBJ1-4, with 8 positions matching TRBD1. Germline V CDR1 and CDR2: SGHNT, YYREEE (reference sequence). The V gene end was trimmed by 2 bases and the J gene end by 8 bases; junction bases not matched to a gene: 11. The CDR3 is made up of 16 amino acids. CDR3 residues: CASSLGTGRVPEKLFF. In DNA form, the CDR3 reads TGTGCCAGCAGCTTAGGGACAGGCCGCGTTCCCGAAAAACTGTTTTTT.

This rearrangement joins TRBV20-1 to TRBJ1-1; 7 bases map to TRBD1. This CDR3 spans 15 amino acids. CDR1 is DFQATT and CDR2 is SNEGSKA in the germline V gene (reference sequence). The V gene end was trimmed by 3 bases and the J gene end by 1 base; junction bases not matched to a gene: 8. This chain's CDR3 is CSASGDRTKNTEAFF. DNA for the CDR3: TGCAGTGCTAGTGGGGACAGAACGAAGAACACTGAAGCTTTCTTT.

The CDR3 loop reads CASSLIGRETEAFF. DNA of the CDR3: TGTGCCAGCAGCTTGATAGGCAGGGAAACTGAAGCTTTCTTT. The chain joins TRBV5-4 to TRBJ1-1, with D perhaps TRBD1 (5 bases). Trimming took off 1 base at V and 5 bases at J, with 12 bases between the two ends. Germline lookup yields CDR1 SGHNT and CDR2 YYREEE (reference sequence). The CDR3 loop spans 14 amino acids.

CDR3 sequence: CASSIAIPNSSPLHF. The CDR3 DNA follows: TGTGCCAGTAGTATAGCCATCCCTAACTCTTCACCCCTCCACTTT. The gene calls are TRBV19 and TRBJ1-6; D is ambiguous. The length of the CDR3 is 15 residues. Germline V gene sequence: CDR1 LNHDA, CDR2 SQIVND (reference sequence). V dropped 1 base and J dropped 9 bases, with 13 bases sitting between them.

This sequence joins TRBV28 and TRBJ2-7, with a possible D match to TRBD2 (5 bases). The V gene's germline CDR1 is MDHEN and CDR2 SYDVKM. The CDR3 spans 15 residues. V was cut by 6 bases and J by 2 bases, with 17 bases left in between. This CDR3 is CASRGAALGTYEQYV. CDR3 DNA: TGTGCCAGCAGGGGAGCGGCCCTAGGAACCTACGAGCAGTACGTC.

This chain uses TRBV7-9 with TRBJ1-3; 8 bases align to TRBD1. Unmatched junction bases numbered 7, after V lost 3 bases and J lost 12 bases. The CDR3 loop spans 13 amino acids. The germline gives CDR1 SEHNR, CDR2 FQNEAQ (reference sequence). CDR3 in DNA: TGTGCCAGCAGCTTTACAGGGGGAAACGGCATATATTTT. Amino acids: CASSFTGGNGIYF.

The chain couples TRBV2 to TRBJ1-5; D gene uncertain. CDR1 is SNHLY and CDR2 is FYNNEI in the germline V gene. The germline V and J ends were trimmed by 4 bases and 9 bases, with 13 bases remaining between them. This CDR3 spans 13 amino acids. CDR3 sequence reads: CASSVTPFPPQHF. The CDR3 DNA is TGTGCCAGCAGTGTCACACCGTTTCCGCCCCAGCATTTT.

This rearrangement joins TRBV10-3 to TRBJ1-2, with TRBD1 as a possible D gene (6 bases). Germline CDR1 ENHRY, CDR2 SYGVKD. Trimming took off 7 bases at V and 8 bases at J, with 23 bases between the two ends. The CDR3 has 15 residues. The CDR3 DNA reads TGTGCCATCACCCCTGGGGCGGACAGCCAAAGGGGCTACACCTTC. Translation gives CAITPGADSQRGYTF.

The genes are TRBV4-3 and TRBJ2-1; 7 bases agree with TRBD1. Germline CDR1 reads LGHNA; CDR2 reads YSLEER. This CDR3 comprises 15 residues. Trimming at V came to 0 bases and at J to 9 bases, leaving 8 bases not matched to a gene. The CDR3 coding sequence is TGCGCCAGCAGCCAAGAGGGGCAGGGGGTTACTGAGCAGTTCTTC. Encoded protein: CASSQEGQGVTEQFF.

The chain recombines TRBV7-6 with TRBJ2-2, with TRBD2 as a possible D gene (6 bases). V shed 5 bases and J shed 5 bases, with 9 bases lying between them. The germline CDR1 and CDR2 sequences are SGHVS and FNYEAQ. The CDR3 has 13 residues. The CDR3 DNA reads TGTGCCAGCAGCAGGGACTTGACCGGGGAGCTGTTTTTT. It is translated as CASSRDLTGELFF.

This clone was counted a single time. Other DNA variants within this sample encode the same CDR3. The gene calls are TRBV27 and TRBJ2-5; 8 positions match TRBD1. This CDR3 has 14 residues. Germline CDR1 is MNHEY and CDR2 is SMNVEV (reference sequence). With V trimmed by 3 bases and J by 2 bases, 2 bases remained unmatched. The CDR3 DNA sequence: TGTGCCAGCAGTTTCGGACAGGGTCAAGAGACCCAGTACTTC. It yields the protein CASSFGQGQETQYF.

The chain recombines TRBV7-2 with TRBJ2-3; 11 nucleotides align to TRBD2. Trimming took 5 bases from V and 0 from J; bases not matched to a gene: 4. The CDR3 loop spans 16 amino acids. CDR1 is SGHTA, CDR2 FQGNSA, per germline. CDR3 region: CASSPRLAGSTDTQYF. As DNA, the CDR3 is TGTGCCAGCAGCCCCCGACTAGCGGGGAGCACAGATACGCAGTATTTT.

This chain links TRBV19 with TRBJ1-5; D is unclear. Germline values: CDR1 LNHDA, CDR2 SQIVND (reference sequence). Trimming pared 3 bases from V and 6 bases from J, leaving 9 bases between. This CDR3 is 13 amino acids long. This CDR3 reads CASSMHGGQPQHF. CDR3 bases: TGTGCCAGTAGTATGCATGGAGGTCAGCCCCAGCATTTT.

CDR3 residues: CASRGTGPYNEQFF. The CDR3 DNA follows: TGTGCCAGCAGAGGGACAGGTCCCTACAATGAGCAGTTCTTC. This chain joins TRBV2 and TRBJ2-1; 8 nucleotides agree with TRBD1. J was trimmed by 2 bases and V by 6 bases; bases with no gene match: 3. Germline assignment: CDR1 SNHLY and CDR2 FYNNEI. This CDR3 region has 14 residues.

J is TRBJ1-4 and V is TRBV28; 7 positions match TRBD1. CDR1 is MDHEN, CDR2 SYDVKM, per germline. V was clipped by 5 bases and J by 7 bases; unmatched bases: 10. This CDR3 region has 15 residues. CDR3 protein: CASSVTGVRGEKLFF. In DNA form, the CDR3 reads TGTGCCAGCAGTGTCACAGGGGTTCGGGGTGAAAAACTGTTTTTT.

To note about this clone: Other DNA sequences within the sample encode an identical CDR3. The chain is built from TRBV5-1 and TRBJ1-1; the D is unclear. Deletions cut 2 bases from V and 2 bases from J, with 10 bases between. CDR3 length: 14 amino acids. The germline V gene encodes CDR1 SGHRS and CDR2 YFSETQ. This CDR3 reads CASSLEGANTEAFF. CDR3 DNA sequence: TGCGCCAGCAGCTTAGAGGGAGCTAACACTGAAGCTTTCTTT.

V gene TRBV7-2 combines with J gene TRBJ1-5, with D uncertain. V was pared by 2 bases and J by 5 bases, with 10 bases between. Germline V CDR1 and CDR2: SGHTA, FQGNSA. The CDR3 sequence is 14 residues long. The CDR3 DNA sequence: TGTGCCAGCAGCTTATCGACGGACTATCAGCCCCAGCATTTT. It yields the protein CASSLSTDYQPQHF.

The gene calls are TRBV5-1 and TRBJ2-7; the match to TRBD2 covers 12 bases. CDR3 size: 15 residues. V shed 3 bases, J shed 3 bases, and the junction held 4 bases outside the gene matches. CDR1 is SGHRS, CDR2 YFSETQ, per germline. As DNA, the CDR3 is TGCGCCAGCAGCTATACGGGACTAGCGGGCTACGAGCAGTACTTC. It yields the protein CASSYTGLAGYEQYF.

V gene TRBV5-1 combines with J gene TRBJ2-1; 12 bases agree with TRBD2. There are 16 residues in the CDR3. Germline V lookup: CDR1 SGHRS, CDR2 YFSETQ. The V segment lost 2 bases and the J segment 4 bases; nucleotides outside the gene matches: 4. The CDR3: CASSLGLAGRYNEQFF. In DNA, the CDR3 is TGCGCCAGCAGCTTAGGACTAGCGGGGAGATACAATGAGCAGTTCTTC.

This rearrangement joins TRBV27 to TRBJ1-4; D remains unclear. Germline assignment: CDR1 MNHEY and CDR2 SMNVEV (reference sequence). The CDR3 spans 15 residues. Between the trimmed V and J ends, which lost 3 bases and 8 bases, there was a span of 16 bases. For the CDR3, the DNA is TGTGCCAGCAGTTTCCTACACACCTCGGGAGAAAAACTGTTTTTT. Encoded protein: CASSFLHTSGEKLFF. The complete variable domain, with remaining parts taken from reference TRBV27 and TRBJ1-4, reads EAQVTQNPRYLITVTGKKLTVTCSQNMNHEYMSWYRQDPGLGLRQIYYSMNVEVTDKGDVPEGYKVSRKEKRNFPLILESPSPNQTSLYFCASSFLHTSGEKLFFGSGTQLSVL.